This TCR beta chain was obtained from a study of blood T cell repertoires in COVID-19. In the study overall: Spain, Italy and the United States supplied samples that represented acute and convalescent COVID-19. From T cells, B-cell-depleted T cells, or PBMCs came the material, which was cDNA or gDNA.

V was pared by 3 bases and J by 1 base, with 13 bases between. The CDR3 contains 16 residues. Germline lookup yields CDR1 LNHDA and CDR2 SQIVND (reference sequence). Under the authors' procedure: How many nucleated cells were present was estimated from reference gene primer amplification. Generated by immunoSEQ multiplex PCR, the TCRdb table keeps only in-frame clones and is missing some. The V and J calls and clone size are taken from that table; D and trimming were inferred from the DNA. The table lists roughly 210,000 clones, around 90% of them singletons. V and J are TRBV19 and TRBJ1-5, with D possibly being TRBD1 (5 bases). The sequencing input was peripheral blood. The sequence came from an older man with acute or convalescent COVID-19. This chain's CDR3 is CASSIRGGESNQPQHF. CDR3 bases: TGTGCCAGTAGTATCCGCGGGGGGGAAAGCAATCAGCCCCAGCATTTT.